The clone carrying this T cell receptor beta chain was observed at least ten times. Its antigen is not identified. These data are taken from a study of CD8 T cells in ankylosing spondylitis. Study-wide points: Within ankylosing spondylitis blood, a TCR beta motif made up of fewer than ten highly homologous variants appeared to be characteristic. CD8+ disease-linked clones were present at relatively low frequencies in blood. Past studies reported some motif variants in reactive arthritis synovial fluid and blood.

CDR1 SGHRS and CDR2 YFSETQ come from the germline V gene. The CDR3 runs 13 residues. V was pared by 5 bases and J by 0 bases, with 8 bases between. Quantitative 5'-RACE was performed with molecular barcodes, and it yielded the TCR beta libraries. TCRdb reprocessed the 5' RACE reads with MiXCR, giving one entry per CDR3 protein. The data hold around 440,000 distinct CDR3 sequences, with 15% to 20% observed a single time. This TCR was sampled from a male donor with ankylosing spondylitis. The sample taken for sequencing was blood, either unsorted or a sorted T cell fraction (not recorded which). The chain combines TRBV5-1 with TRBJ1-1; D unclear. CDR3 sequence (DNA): TGCGCCAGCAGGCACAGCATGAACACTGAAGCTTTCTTT. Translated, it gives CASRHSMNTEAFF.